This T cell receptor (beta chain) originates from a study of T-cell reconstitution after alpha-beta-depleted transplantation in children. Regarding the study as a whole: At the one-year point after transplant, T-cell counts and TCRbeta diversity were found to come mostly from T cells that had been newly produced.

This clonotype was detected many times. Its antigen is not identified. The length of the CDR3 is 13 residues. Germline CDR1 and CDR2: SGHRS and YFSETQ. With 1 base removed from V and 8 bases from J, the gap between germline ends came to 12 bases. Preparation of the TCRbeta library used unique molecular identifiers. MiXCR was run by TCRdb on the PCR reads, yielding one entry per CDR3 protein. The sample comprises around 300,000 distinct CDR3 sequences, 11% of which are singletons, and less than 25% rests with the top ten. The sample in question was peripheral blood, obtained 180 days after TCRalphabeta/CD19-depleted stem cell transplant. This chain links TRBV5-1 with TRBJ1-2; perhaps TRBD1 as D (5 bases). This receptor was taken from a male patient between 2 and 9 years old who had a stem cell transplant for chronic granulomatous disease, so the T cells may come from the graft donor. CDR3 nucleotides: TGCGCCAGCAGCTTGAGCAGGGTAGGGGGCTACACCTTC. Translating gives CASSLSRVGGYTF.